This T cell receptor (beta chain) was observed in a study of vaccination and CD4 T cells after COVID-19. Study information: Two Hispanic individuals were among six male and four female convalescent patients.

The treatment: roughly 11-day PBMC culture with coronavirus spike peptide pools or control peptides (ViraFEST assay). T cells were expanded with peptide pools, and expanded clonotypes were identified by TCR sequencing. Overall study findings and caveats: A nonsignificant median increase from about 22 to 38 SARS-CoV-2-reactive clonotypes was observed.

Once obtained from cultured CD4+ T cells, the DNA was sequenced using the Oncomine TCR Beta short-read assay. TCRdb re-called the PCR reads with MiXCR, one entry per CDR3 protein. The table shows 10,000 to 15,000 distinct CDR3 sequences, with under 55% occurring only once. A remark on this clonotype: The antigen remains unidentified.

V was clipped by 4 bases and J by 5 bases; unmatched bases: 4. The CDR3 extends over 14 amino acids. The V gene's germline CDR1 is DFQATT and CDR2 SNEGSKA (reference sequence). The gene calls are TRBV20-1 and TRBJ2-2; 10 nucleotides align to TRBD2. This receptor was identified in a human donor who had recovered from COVID-19. The sample consisted of CD4+ T cells from blood, cultured in vitro. This CDR3 reads CSAKASGSTGELFF. As DNA, the CDR3 is TGCAGTGCTAAGGCTAGCGGGAGTACCGGGGAGCTGTTTTTT.